The rows below give T cell receptor beta chains drawn from one sample of a study of T cell repertoires in cytomegalovirus infection. TCRdb recomputed calls from the reads with MiXCR, one row per CDR3 protein. The sample lists around 740,000 distinct CDR3 sequences, roughly 36% occurring once. The sample comprised PBMCs. Receptors were obtained from a human donor in good health (CMV status not recorded). Some clones in this sample may be carry-over from other donors' samples. The conserved cysteine and the conserved F or W are not part of the CDR3 here.

cdr3_length: 13
v_call: TRBV7-9
j_call: TRBJ1-1
cdr3_aa: ASSVRTVLNTEAF

cdr3_length: 12
v_call: TRBV7-8
j_call: TRBJ1-5
cdr3_aa: ASSLETGHQPQH

cdr3_length: 14
v_call: TRBV19
j_call: TRBJ1-5
cdr3_aa: ASSIERDVGNQPQH

cdr3_length: 16
v_call: TRBV6-6
j_call: TRBJ2-1
cdr3_aa: ASSYSSTTQTSYNEQF

cdr3_length: 12
v_call: TRBV12-3/TRBV12-4
j_call: TRBJ2-7
cdr3_aa: ASSSGTSSYEQY

cdr3_length: 15
v_call: TRBV7-8
j_call: TRBJ1-6
cdr3_aa: ASSLVTGGSLNSPLH

cdr3_length: 12
v_call: TRBV5-1
j_call: TRBJ2-3
cdr3_aa: ASSLTRETDTQY

cdr3_length: 11
v_call: TRBV7-9
j_call: TRBJ1-2
cdr3_aa: ASSLISGAGYT

cdr3_length: 13
v_call: TRBV4-1
j_call: TRBJ1-5
cdr3_aa: ASSQDRTRNQPQH

cdr3_length: 14
v_call: TRBV7-9
j_call: TRBJ1-4
cdr3_aa: ASSSDWGVRDEKLF

cdr3_length: 13
v_call: TRBV23-1
j_call: TRBJ2-7
cdr3_aa: ASSHRAPSSYEQY

cdr3_length: 15
v_call: TRBV10-1
j_call: TRBJ2-1
cdr3_aa: ASSESGTSAIGVEQF

cdr3_length: 16
v_call: TRBV11-2
j_call: TRBJ2-3
cdr3_aa: ASSLETGLAVSTDTQY

cdr3_length: 11
v_call: TRBV7-2
j_call: TRBJ2-2
cdr3_aa: ASSRQNTGELF

cdr3_length: 14
v_call: TRBV2
j_call: TRBJ2-7
cdr3_aa: ASHGTSAPYRYEQY

cdr3_length: 16
v_call: TRBV6-6
j_call: TRBJ2-7
cdr3_aa: ASSYTGGGSRGSYEQY

cdr3_length: 12
v_call: TRBV5-1
j_call: TRBJ2-7
cdr3_aa: ASSLWQGPYEQY

cdr3_length: 14
v_call: TRBV28
j_call: TRBJ1-5
cdr3_aa: ASSSPVGGAGKPQH

cdr3_length: 12
v_call: TRBV20-1
j_call: TRBJ1-2
cdr3_aa: SAPMDGLYYGYT

cdr3_length: 14
v_call: TRBV28
j_call: TRBJ2-7
cdr3_aa: ASSSTTQGATYEQY

cdr3_length: 14
v_call: TRBV7-1
j_call: TRBJ1-1
cdr3_aa: ASSLALRFLDTEAF

cdr3_length: 13
v_call: TRBV27
j_call: TRBJ2-2
cdr3_aa: ASSLLGTGTGELF

cdr3_length: 10
v_call: TRBV25-1
j_call: TRBJ1-1
cdr3_aa: ASGGTNTEAF

cdr3_length: 12
v_call: TRBV30
j_call: TRBJ1-6
cdr3_aa: AWSGGQGNSPLH

cdr3_length: 14
v_call: TRBV3-1
j_call: TRBJ2-5
cdr3_aa: ASSPSSGRAVETQY

cdr3_length: 13
v_call: TRBV5-1
j_call: TRBJ1-4
cdr3_aa: ASSFILGTAEILF

cdr3_length: 11
v_call: TRBV20-1
j_call: TRBJ2-1
cdr3_aa: SVGAGSYNEQF

cdr3_length: 13
v_call: TRBV27
j_call: TRBJ2-7
cdr3_aa: ASGDGTPTPYEQY

cdr3_length: 10
v_call: TRBV11-2
j_call: TRBJ2-5
cdr3_aa: ASSLGPGTQY